One T cell receptor beta chain is described in this entry. The antigen it binds to is not known. No much larger clone exists at a distance of one base, and base qualities are not known. CD4+ T cells from unexposed donors were collected before the COVID-19 pandemic (2011-2018). After around 10 days of culture, CD4+ T cells were isolated with the EasySep CD4+ T cell isolation kit. As cell number allowed, CD4+ T cells from unexposed donors were tested for reactivity to SARS-CoV-2 S and N and to four common cold coronavirus spike pools. PBMCs were cultured at about 1.9 million per well in IMDM supplemented with roughly 5% human AB serum and around 10 IU/ml IL-2. Half of the culture medium was replaced with fresh IL-2-containing medium on days 3 and 7. Each peptide culture condition was generally run in triplicate replicate wells. The leukapheresis product used for the unexposed donors was purchased from a commercial source. Ficoll-Paque PLUS gradient centrifugation was used to isolate PBMCs from either whole blood or leukapheresis product. PBMCs were either cryopreserved at -140 degrees C or used fresh in the expansion assay. The QIAamp Micro DNA Kit was used to extract genomic DNA from the CD4+ T cells.

These data come from a study of CD4 T cells in relation to SARS-CoV-2 and coronaviruses (dated by TCRdb to the early 2020s). General notes on the study: The ViraFEST assay cultured PBMCs with antigen for about eleven days, then sequenced TCR beta CDR3s to find antigen-specific clonal expansions. An HIV-1 Nef peptide pool or a culture without peptide was used as the negative reference condition. HLA restriction was mapped for shared crossreactive spike epitopes using patient-derived lymphoblastoid cell lines. Memory CD4+ T cell crossreactivity between SARS-CoV-2 and common cold coronavirus spike proteins was assessed at the TCR clonotype level in the study. The Adaptive Biotechnologies TCR-sequencing kit was used to sequence samples from three pre-COVID donors and the naive versus memory experiments, whereas other data were Illumina-based. A different, Illumina-based TCR-beta assay was used to sequence expansion assays from other donors in the study. Findings and caveats that apply to the study as a whole: Crossreactive clones showed significantly weaker SARS-CoV-2-driven expansion than monoreactive clones, consistent with antigenic imprinting. The study was constrained by small numbers of patients and of tested TCRs. In about 60% of donors, memory CD4+ clonotypes turned up that crossrecognized SARS-CoV-2 and at least one common cold coronavirus spike. Pre-pandemic and post-infection samples were not both contributed by any donor, so tracing of the source of pre-existing responses was limited. Because the crossreactivity analysis focused on spike protein, crossreactivity against other viral proteins was not assessed.

The CDR1 and CDR2 encoded by the germline V gene are SQVTM and ANQGSEA. Here V drops 3 bases and J drops 0 bases, and the junction holds 10 bases not matched to any gene. CDR3 length: 18 amino acids, cysteine to phenylalanine. CDR3 DNA is the only sequence kept; it has 54 bases, read in frame from the first base. The library was prepared using the immunoSEQ multiplex PCR assay. The study's processing was this. During preprocessing, nonproductive sequences were removed, as were CDR3s that did not start with C, did not end with F or W, or were shorter than 7 amino acids. The MANAFEST web app identified antigen-specific clonotypes based on expansion compared with the reference and other culture wells. A clone counted as positive if significantly expanded in 2 of 3 replicate wells versus the reference culture at FDR below 0.05. Positive clones also required significant expansion versus all other tandem wells and an odds ratio above 5. After three terminal residues were trimmed from each end, CDR3 homology was quantified as pairwise Levenshtein distance using the stringdist R package. TCRdb carries this immuneACCESS record with in-frame sequences only. Its versions omit some clonotypes, under half of them owing to an unresolved V gene in the studies checked, with the rest unexplained. V, J and clone size were drawn from that table, and D and trimming were deduced from the DNA. The sample table lists about 24,000 clones, more than 60% of them with a count of one. The ten largest clones represent roughly 14% of the sample.

This sequence originates from a human donor in good health. Source material: CD4+ T cells from PBMCs, cultured in vitro. The chain is assembled from TRBV29-1 and TRBJ2-1, with 11 bases aligning to TRBD2. The bases read TGCAGCGTTGATGGTCTAGCGGGGGGAAGTAGCTCCTACAATGAGCAGTTCTTC. This encodes CSVDGLAGGSSSYNEQFF.